The 27 T cell receptor beta chains below come from one sample, sequenced in a study of Graves' ophthalmopathy and Graves' hyperthyroidism. For repertoire sequencing, the TCR beta CDR3 regions were amplified from RNA transcripts. First-round RT-PCR used HTBI primers; second-round multiplex PCR followed. TCRdb re-derived calls from the multiplex PCR reads in MiXCR, one entry per CDR3 protein. Here the sample spans roughly 410,000 distinct CDR3 sequences, 15% being singletons. Sequencing input: peripheral blood. These receptors came from a woman in her late teens or twenties with stable Graves' hyperthyroidism.

This clonotype was counted many times. The V gene is TRBV2, the J gene TRBJ1-1; perhaps TRBD1 as D (6 bases). Trimming shortened V by 8 bases and J by 2 bases, and 15 bases separated the two germline ends. The CDR3 loop spans 14 amino acids. Germline V gene data show CDR1 as SNHLY and CDR2 as FYNNEI. As DNA, the CDR3 is TGTGCCAGCGCCGAGGGGGTCCGAAACACTGAAGCTTTCTTT. Translation: CASAEGVRNTEAFF.

Ten or more counts support this clonotype. J is TRBJ1-1 and V is TRBV20-1; maybe TRBD1 (6 bases). This CDR3 spans 13 amino acids. Trimming left V 2 bases short and J 11 bases short, with 18 bases between. Germline V gene sequence: CDR1 DFQATT, CDR2 SNEGSKA (reference sequence). CDR3 sequence: CSARKTAQGWAFF. The CDR3 DNA sequence: TGCAGTGCTAGAAAAACGGCACAGGGCTGGGCTTTCTTT.

The J gene is TRBJ2-5, the V gene TRBV6-2 or TRBV6-3; TRBD2 matches 11 bases. Judging by the DNA end, TRBJ2-7 fits better; the J call may be wrong. CDR1 is MNHEY and CDR2 is SVGEGT in the germline V gene. This CDR3 is 15 amino acids long. CDR3 sequence reads: CASKRGLAELYEQYF. CDR3 nucleotides: TGTGCCAGCAAACGGGGACTAGCGGAACTTTACGAGCAGTACTTC.

This clonotype has at least ten counts. The chain is built from TRBV27 and TRBJ1-1; D might be TRBD1 (6 bases). CDR3 length equals 13 residues. Trimming stripped 7 bases from V and 0 bases from J, with 9 bases between. Germline lookup yields CDR1 MNHEY and CDR2 SMNVEV (reference sequence). The CDR3 coding sequence is TGTGCCAGCAAGGACAGACTGAACACTGAAGCTTTCTTT. Translation gives CASKDRLNTEAFF.

CDR3 loop: CASSRGSDGNTEAFF. CDR3 DNA sequence: TGTGCCAGCAGTCGGGGTTCGGACGGGAACACTGAAGCTTTCTTT. V is TRBV6-1 and J is TRBJ1-1; unclear D gene. Germline V gene lookup returns CDR1 MNHNS and CDR2 SASEGT. Trimming shortened V by 5 bases and J by 1 base, and 14 bases separated the two germline ends. The length of the CDR3 is 15 residues.

The table lists this clonotype with many counts. This chain uses TRBV6-1 with TRBJ2-3; 10 bases align to TRBD2. The V gene's germline CDR1 is MNHNS and CDR2 SASEGT. The CDR3 covers 15 residues. J gave up 1 base and V 5 bases, and 3 bases lay outside the gene matches. The CDR3 region is CASSLLAGGTDTQYF. The CDR3 DNA is TGTGCCAGCAGTCTTCTAGCGGGGGGCACAGATACGCAGTATTTT.

This clonotype was recorded at least ten times. V is TRBV6-1 and J is TRBJ2-2, with TRBD1 matching 11 bases. Looked up from germline, CDR1 is MNHNS and CDR2 is SASEGT. Losses at the gene ends were 6 bases for V and 6 bases for J; bases not matched to a gene: 6. The CDR3 extends over 15 amino acids. The CDR3 DNA sequence: TGTGCCAGCAGGAGGACAGGGGGCGGTTCCGGGGAGCTGTTTTTT. It is translated as CASRRTGGGSGELFF.

This clonotype was counted ten times or more. The gene calls are TRBV6-5 and TRBJ1-5; the D is unclear. The CDR3 is 14 residues long. V was trimmed by 1 base and J by 8 bases, leaving 12 bases between them. Germline assignment: CDR1 MNHEY and CDR2 SVGAGI. The CDR3 protein is CASSYFRGNEPQHF. DNA for the CDR3: TGTGCCAGCAGTTACTTTCGGGGAAACGAGCCCCAGCATTTT.

At least ten counts were recorded for this clonotype. The V call is TRBV12-5, the J call TRBJ2-7; the D call may be TRBD1 or TRBD2 (5 bases each). CDR3 length: 14 residues. From germline, CDR1 is LGHNT and CDR2 FRNRAP. V lost 5 bases, J lost 3 bases, and 14 bases lay in between. CDR3 sequence reads: CASGLKVGDYEQYF. DNA of the CDR3: TGTGCTAGTGGTCTTAAGGTGGGGGACTACGAGCAGTACTTC.

This clonotype has ten or more counts. The chain employs TRBV6-1 and TRBJ2-7; 9 nucleotides match TRBD1. Trimming removed 7 bases from V and 1 base from J; junction bases left unmatched: 5. This CDR3 has 14 amino acids. The V gene's germline CDR1 is MNHNS and CDR2 SASEGT. This CDR3 is CASKIGTGSYEQYF. CDR3 DNA: TGTGCCAGCAAGATTGGGACAGGGTCCTACGAGCAGTACTTC.

Of note for this clonotype: A much larger clonotype is one base distant, so this may be a read error. Written as DNA, the CDR3 is TGTGCCAGCATCCGGGGGGACTCCAACGAGCAGTACTTC. This gives the protein CASIRGDSNEQYF. The rearrangement joins TRBV6-1 to TRBJ2-7; 7 positions agree with TRBD2. The CDR3 consists of 13 residues. Germline V gives CDR1 MNHNS, CDR2 SASEGT.

This clonotype was detected ten times or more. The rearrangement joins TRBV11-3 to TRBJ2-2; possibly TRBD1 for D (6 bases). This CDR3 contains 15 residues. V dropped 6 bases and J dropped 0 bases, with 11 bases sitting between them. Germline CDR1 and CDR2: SGHNT and YENEEA. Here the CDR3 reads CASRPGASNTGELFF. The CDR3 coding sequence is TGTGCCAGCAGGCCAGGGGCTTCGAACACCGGGGAGCTGTTTTTT.

The CDR3 loop reads CASSGTGDAEAFF. CDR3 sequence (DNA): TGCGCCAGCTCCGGGACAGGGGACGCTGAAGCTTTCTTT. The chain links TRBV5-1 to TRBJ1-1; 10 bases align to TRBD1. J was trimmed by 6 bases and V by 7 bases; bases with no gene match: 6. The CDR3 totals 13 residues. Germline V CDR1 and CDR2: SGHRS, YFSETQ. Together with reference TRBV5-1 and TRBJ1-1, the CDR3 gives the full variable domain: KAGVTQTPRYLIKTRGQQVTLSCSPISGHRSVSWYQQTPGQGLQFLFEYFSETQRNKGNFPGRFSGRQFSNSRSEMNVSTLELGDSALYLCASSGTGDAEAFFGQGTRLTVV.

This clonotype was detected many times. The chain uses TRBV12-3 or TRBV12-4 and TRBJ1-4, with 11 bases fitting TRBD1. CDR3 size: 18 residues. V lost 6 bases to trimming and J lost 2 bases; unmatched junction nucleotides: 11. The CDR3: CASSSGTGGLGTNEKLFF. CDR3 sequence (DNA): TGTGCCAGCAGCTCGGGGACAGGGGGTTTGGGGACTAATGAAAAACTGTTTTTT.

This clonotype was counted many times. This chain uses TRBV28 with TRBJ1-5, with a tentative D call TRBD1 (5 bases). The length of the CDR3 is 14 residues. The V gene's germline CDR1 is MDHEN and CDR2 SYDVKM. Trimming left V 7 bases short and J 4 bases short, with 14 bases between. The CDR3 spells CASTRQRFNQPQHF. CDR3 nucleotides: TGTGCCAGCACCCGACAGAGATTTAATCAGCCCCAGCATTTT.

The chain has TRBV6-1 and TRBJ1-2; 9 nucleotides line up with TRBD1. Germline assignment: CDR1 MNHNS and CDR2 SASEGT. After removal of 7 bases from V and 4 bases from J, the junction contained 13 bases not matched to a gene. The CDR3 has 16 amino acids. The CDR3 reads CASTLPWTGVGYGYTF. CDR3 nucleotides: TGTGCCAGCACTCTTCCCTGGACAGGGGTTGGCTATGGCTACACCTTC.

The sample holds many counts of this clonotype. J is TRBJ1-2 and V is TRBV12-3 or TRBV12-4; D unresolved. The germline V and J ends were trimmed by 3 bases and 2 bases, with 7 bases remaining between them. The CDR3 contains 13 residues. CDR3: CASSLLQNYGYTF. CDR3 bases: TGTGCCAGCAGTTTGTTACAGAACTATGGCTACACCTTC.

In its sample, this clonotype was seen many times. In nucleotides, the CDR3 is TGTGCCAGCAGTTTTCGGACGGAGAAAGCTTTCTTT. It specifies CASSFRTEKAFF. The rearrangement uses TRBV2 and TRBJ1-1; unclear D gene. V was shortened by 5 bases and J by 9 bases, with 13 bases between the two germline ends. Per germline, CDR1 SNHLY and CDR2 FYNNEI. CDR3 length: 12 residues.

This clonotype was seen more than once but under ten times. The chain combines TRBV11-2 with TRBJ1-2; D not certain. The CDR3 has 17 amino acids. Trimming pared 4 bases from V and 0 bases from J, leaving 18 bases between. The germline CDR1 and CDR2 sequences are SGHAT and FQNNGV. CDR3: CASSSQLSNEPNYGYTF. The CDR3, as DNA: TGTGCCAGCAGCTCTCAGCTTTCTAACGAGCCTAACTATGGCTACACCTTC. Drawing the rest from reference TRBV11-2 and TRBJ1-2, the complete variable domain is EAGVAQSPRYKIIEKRQSVAFWCNPISGHATLYWYQQILGQGPKLLIQFQNNGVVDDSQLPKDRFSAERLKGVDSTLKIQPAKLEDSAVYLCASSSQLSNEPNYGYTFGSGTRLTVV.

The table lists this clonotype with many counts. This chain connects TRBV5-1 to TRBJ2-5, with D maybe TRBD2 (5 bases). Germline CDR1 is SGHRS and CDR2 is YFSETQ. V was clipped by 4 bases and J by 5 bases, with 12 bases between them. This CDR3 is built from 13 residues. The chain's CDR3 is CASSPDGLETQYF. The CDR3 DNA follows: TGCGCCAGCAGCCCAGACGGACTGGAGACCCAGTACTTC.

CDR3 DNA sequence: TGCAGTGCTACACGACAGCAAGAGACCCAGTACTTC. Protein product: CSATRQQETQYF. V usage is TRBV20-1 and J usage is TRBJ2-5; D might be TRBD1 (5 bases). Trimming removed 4 bases at V and 2 bases at J, with 8 bases between. CDR1 and CDR2 (germline): DFQATT, SNEGSKA (reference sequence). CDR3 length: 12 residues.

This clonotype was picked up many times. CDR3 sequence: CASSFSGFTYEQYF. CDR3 nucleotide sequence: TGCGCCAGCAGCTTTTCGGGGTTTACCTACGAGCAGTACTTC. The rearrangement uses TRBV5-1 and TRBJ2-7, with D possibly TRBD2 on 5 matching bases. Between the trimmed V and J ends, which lost 2 bases and 2 bases, there was a span of 11 bases. CDR1 is SGHRS and CDR2 is YFSETQ in the germline V gene. The CDR3 length is 14 residues. The variable domain in full, with the rest retrieved from reference TRBV5-1 and TRBJ2-7, is KAGVTQTPRYLIKTRGQQVTLSCSPISGHRSVSWYQQTPGQGLQFLFEYFSETQRNKGNFPGRFSGRQFSNSRSEMNVSTLELGDSALYLCASSFSGFTYEQYFGPGTRLTVT.

This clonotype was recorded many times. The chain links TRBV11-2 to TRBJ2-2; no firm D call. This CDR3 comprises 12 residues. V was shortened by 2 bases and J by 8 bases, with 6 bases between the two germline ends. Germline V gene data show CDR1 as SGHAT and CDR2 as FQNNGV. The CDR3 bases are TGTGCCAGCAGCTTATCGAGTGGGGAGCTGTTTTTT. This translates into CASSLSSGELFF.

In this sample, this clonotype turned up many times. The chain uses TRBV11-1 and TRBJ1-1; D is ambiguous. The CDR3 length is 18 residues. In germline, CDR1 is SGHAT, CDR2 FQDESV (reference sequence). V lost 4 bases and J lost 5, with 26 bases in between. CDR3 region: CASSYSGLWAAFRTEAFF. DNA of the CDR3: TGTGCCAGCAGCTATTCCGGGTTGTGGGCAGCATTTAGGACTGAAGCTTTCTTT. The full variable domain, completed using reference TRBV11-1 and TRBJ1-1, is EAEVAQSPRYKITEKSQAVAFWCDPISGHATLYWYRQILGQGPELLVQFQDESVVDDSQLPKDRFSAERLKGVDSTLKIQPAELGDSAMYLCASSYSGLWAAFRTEAFFGQGTRLTVV.

This clonotype appeared many times. At one end, the junction sequence differs from germline, possibly due to a read error. This sequence joins TRBV6-1 and TRBJ2-4; D is unresolved. CDR3 length: 13 amino acids. Per germline, CDR1 MNHNS and CDR2 SASEGT. The CDR3 nucleotides read TGTGCCAGCACCGCGGTAGGGAAAAACATTAAGTACTTC. It specifies CASTAVGKNIKYF.

This chain connects TRBV6-1 to TRBJ1-2, with TRBD1 as a possible D gene (5 bases). Germline V gives CDR1 MNHNS, CDR2 SASEGT. CDR3 length: 14 residues. V lost 7 bases, J lost 3 bases, and 15 bases lay in between. The CDR3, as DNA: TGTGCCAGCAACACCCAGGGCGGTGACTATGGCTACACCTTC. It yields the protein CASNTQGGDYGYTF.

This rearrangement joins TRBV19 to TRBJ1-1, with a tentative D call TRBD1 (5 bases). There are 14 residues in the CDR3. Germline V CDR1 and CDR2: LNHDA, SQIVND (reference sequence). Trimming shortened V by 3 bases and J by 6 bases, and 14 bases separated the two germline ends. CDR3 coding DNA: TGTGCCAGTAGTATTACGGCAGGGATGGCTGAAGCTTTCTTT. It specifies CASSITAGMAEAFF. Looking up the rest from reference TRBV19 and TRBJ1-1 gives the full variable domain: DGGITQSPKYLFRKEGQNVTLSCEQNLNHDAMYWYRQDPGQGLRLIYYSQIVNDFQKGDIAEGYSVSREKKESFPLTVTSAQKNPTAFYLCASSITAGMAEAFFGQGTRLTVV.